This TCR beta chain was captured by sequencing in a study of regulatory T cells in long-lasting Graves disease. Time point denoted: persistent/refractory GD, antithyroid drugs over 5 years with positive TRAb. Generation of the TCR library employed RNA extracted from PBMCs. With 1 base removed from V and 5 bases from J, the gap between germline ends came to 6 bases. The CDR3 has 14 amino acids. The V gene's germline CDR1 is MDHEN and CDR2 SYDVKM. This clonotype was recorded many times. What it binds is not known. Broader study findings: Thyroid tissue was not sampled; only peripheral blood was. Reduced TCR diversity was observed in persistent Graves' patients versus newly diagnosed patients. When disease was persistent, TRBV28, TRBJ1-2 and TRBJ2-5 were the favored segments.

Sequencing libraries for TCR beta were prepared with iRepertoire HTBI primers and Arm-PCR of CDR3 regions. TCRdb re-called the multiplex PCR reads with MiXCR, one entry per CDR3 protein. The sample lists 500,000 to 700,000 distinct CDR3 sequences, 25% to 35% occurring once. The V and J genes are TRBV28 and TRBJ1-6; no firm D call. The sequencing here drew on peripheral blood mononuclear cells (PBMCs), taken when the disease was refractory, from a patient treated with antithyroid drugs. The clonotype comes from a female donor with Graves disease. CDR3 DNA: TGTGCCAGCAGTTTATCGGCCGATAATTCACCCCTCCACTTT. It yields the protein CASSLSADNSPLHF.